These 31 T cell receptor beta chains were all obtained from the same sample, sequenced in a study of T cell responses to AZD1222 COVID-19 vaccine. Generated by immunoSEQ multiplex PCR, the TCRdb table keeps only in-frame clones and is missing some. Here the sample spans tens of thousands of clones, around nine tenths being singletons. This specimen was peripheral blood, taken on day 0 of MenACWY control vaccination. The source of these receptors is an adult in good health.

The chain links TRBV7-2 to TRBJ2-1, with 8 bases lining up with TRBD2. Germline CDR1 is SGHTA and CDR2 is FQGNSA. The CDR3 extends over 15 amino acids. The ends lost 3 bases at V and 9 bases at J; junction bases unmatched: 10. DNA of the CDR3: TGTGCCAGCAGCTTCTTGGGCGGGGGGACCGTTGAGCAGTTCTTC. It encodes CASSFLGGGTVEQFF.

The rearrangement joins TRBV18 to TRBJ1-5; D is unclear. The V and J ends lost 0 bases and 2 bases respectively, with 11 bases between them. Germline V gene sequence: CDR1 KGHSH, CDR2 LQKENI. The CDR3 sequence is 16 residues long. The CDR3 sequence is CASSPPMGIGNQPQHF. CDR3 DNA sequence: TGTGCCAGCTCACCACCGATGGGAATAGGCAATCAGCCCCAGCATTTT.

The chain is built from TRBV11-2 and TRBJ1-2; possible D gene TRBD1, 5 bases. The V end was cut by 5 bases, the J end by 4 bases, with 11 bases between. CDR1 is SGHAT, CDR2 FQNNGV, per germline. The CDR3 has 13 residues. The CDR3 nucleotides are TGTGCCAGCAGCCTCGGGGCCGGCTATGGCTACACCTTC. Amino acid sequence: CASSLGAGYGYTF. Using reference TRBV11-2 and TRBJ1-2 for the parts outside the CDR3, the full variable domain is EAGVAQSPRYKIIEKRQSVAFWCNPISGHATLYWYQQILGQGPKLLIQFQNNGVVDDSQLPKDRFSAERLKGVDSTLKIQPAKLEDSAVYLCASSLGAGYGYTFGSGTRLTVV.

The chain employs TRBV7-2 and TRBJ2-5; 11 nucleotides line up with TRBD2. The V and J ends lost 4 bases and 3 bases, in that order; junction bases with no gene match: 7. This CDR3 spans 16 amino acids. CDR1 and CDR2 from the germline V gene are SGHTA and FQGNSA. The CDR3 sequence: CASSSQTSGEKETQYF. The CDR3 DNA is TGTGCCAGCAGCTCGCAGACTAGCGGGGAGAAAGAGACCCAGTACTTC.

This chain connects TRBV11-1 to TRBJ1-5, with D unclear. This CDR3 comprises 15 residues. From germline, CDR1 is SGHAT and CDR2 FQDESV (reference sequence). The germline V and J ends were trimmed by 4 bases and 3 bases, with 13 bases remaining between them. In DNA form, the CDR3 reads TGTGCCAGCAGCTCCGGCCGGGAGGTCAATCAGCCCCAGCATTTT. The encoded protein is CASSSGREVNQPQHF.

The CDR3 here is CASSIDSGATEAFF. The CDR3 DNA reads TGTGCCAGTAGTATAGATTCGGGGGCAACTGAAGCTTTCTTT. The chain carries TRBV19 and TRBJ1-1, with D possibly matching TRBD1 (6 bases). The CDR3 sequence is 14 residues long. Looked up from germline, CDR1 is LNHDA and CDR2 is SQIVND (reference sequence). V was trimmed by 0 bases and J by 5 bases, leaving 10 bases between them.

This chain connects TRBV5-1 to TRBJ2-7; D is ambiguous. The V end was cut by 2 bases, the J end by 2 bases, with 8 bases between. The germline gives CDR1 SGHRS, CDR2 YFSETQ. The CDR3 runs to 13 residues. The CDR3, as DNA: TGCGCCAGCAGCTTCGAGACTCCCTACGAGCAGTACTTC. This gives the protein CASSFETPYEQYF.

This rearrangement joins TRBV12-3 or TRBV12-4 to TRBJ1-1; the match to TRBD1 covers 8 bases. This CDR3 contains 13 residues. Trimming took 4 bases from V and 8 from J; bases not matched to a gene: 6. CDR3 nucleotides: TGTGCCAGCAGTTCCGACAGGGGACAAGAAGCTTTCTTT. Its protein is CASSSDRGQEAFF.

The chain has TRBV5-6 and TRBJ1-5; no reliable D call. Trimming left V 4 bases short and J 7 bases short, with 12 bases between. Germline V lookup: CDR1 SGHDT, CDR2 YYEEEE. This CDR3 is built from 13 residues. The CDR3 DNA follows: TGTGCCAGCAGCCCGAGTACGGGACAGCCCCAGCATTTT. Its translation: CASSPSTGQPQHF.

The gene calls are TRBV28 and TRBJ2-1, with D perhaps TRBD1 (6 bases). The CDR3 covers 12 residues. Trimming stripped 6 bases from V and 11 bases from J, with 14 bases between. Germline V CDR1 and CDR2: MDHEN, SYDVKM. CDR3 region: CASSKTGFKQFF. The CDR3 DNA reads TGTGCCAGCAGCAAGACAGGTTTTAAGCAGTTCTTC. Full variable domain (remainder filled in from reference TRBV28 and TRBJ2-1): DVKVTQSSRYLVKRTGEKVFLECVQDMDHENMFWYRQDPGLGLRLIYFSYDVKMKEKGDIPEGYSVSREKKERFSLILESASTNQTSMYLCASSKTGFKQFFGPGTRLTVL.

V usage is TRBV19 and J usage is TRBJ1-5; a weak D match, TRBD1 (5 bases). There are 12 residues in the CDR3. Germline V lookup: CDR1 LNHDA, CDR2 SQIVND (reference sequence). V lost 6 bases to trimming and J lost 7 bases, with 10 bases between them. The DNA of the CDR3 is TGTGCCAGTAGCGCAGGGAGGCAGCCCCAGCATTTT. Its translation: CASSAGRQPQHF.

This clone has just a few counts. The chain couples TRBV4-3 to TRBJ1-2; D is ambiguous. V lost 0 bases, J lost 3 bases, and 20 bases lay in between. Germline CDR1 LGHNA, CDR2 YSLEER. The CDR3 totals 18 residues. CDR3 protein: CASSQDQGHIGQYYGYTF. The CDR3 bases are TGCGCCAGCAGCCAAGATCAAGGGCATATAGGGCAGTACTATGGCTACACCTTC.

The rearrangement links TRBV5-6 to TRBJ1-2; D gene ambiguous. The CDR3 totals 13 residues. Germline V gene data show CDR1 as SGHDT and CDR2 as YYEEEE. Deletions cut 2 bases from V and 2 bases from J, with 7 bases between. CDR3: CASSFASNYGYTF. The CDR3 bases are TGTGCCAGCAGCTTTGCCAGCAACTATGGCTACACCTTC.

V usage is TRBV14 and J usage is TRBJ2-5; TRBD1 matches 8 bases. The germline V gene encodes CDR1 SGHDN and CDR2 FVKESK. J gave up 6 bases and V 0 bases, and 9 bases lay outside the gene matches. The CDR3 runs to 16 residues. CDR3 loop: CASSQDLAGGVKTQYF. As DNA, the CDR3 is TGTGCCAGCAGCCAAGATCTGGCAGGGGGCGTGAAGACCCAGTACTTC.

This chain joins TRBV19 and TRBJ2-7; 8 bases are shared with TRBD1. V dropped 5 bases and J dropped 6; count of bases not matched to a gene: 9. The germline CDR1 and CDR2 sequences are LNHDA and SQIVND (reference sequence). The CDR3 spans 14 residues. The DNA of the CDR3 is TGTGCCAGTAGTGTCGGGACAGGTACCCTCGAGCAGTACTTC. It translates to CASSVGTGTLEQYF.

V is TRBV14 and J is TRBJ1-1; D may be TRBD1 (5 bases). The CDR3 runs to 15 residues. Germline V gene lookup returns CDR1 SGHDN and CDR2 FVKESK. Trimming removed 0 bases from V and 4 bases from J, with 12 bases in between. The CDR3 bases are TGTGCCAGCAGCCAAGACCCCAGGGTAGGCACTGAAGCTTTCTTT. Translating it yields CASSQDPRVGTEAFF.

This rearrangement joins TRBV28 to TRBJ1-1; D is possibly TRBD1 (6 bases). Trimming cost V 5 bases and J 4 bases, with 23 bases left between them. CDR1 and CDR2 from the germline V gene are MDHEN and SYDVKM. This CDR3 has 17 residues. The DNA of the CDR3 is TGTGCCAGCAGTCCGCTTGGCCTACAGGGCGTAGGCACTGAAGCTTTCTTT. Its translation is CASSPLGLQGVGTEAFF.

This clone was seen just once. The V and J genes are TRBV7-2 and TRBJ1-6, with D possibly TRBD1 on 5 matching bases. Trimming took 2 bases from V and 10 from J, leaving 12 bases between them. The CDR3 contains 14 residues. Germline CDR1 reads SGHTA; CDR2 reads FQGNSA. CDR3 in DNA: TGTGCCAGCAGCTTACGGCAGGGTGGGTCACCCCTCCACTTT. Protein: CASSLRQGGSPLHF. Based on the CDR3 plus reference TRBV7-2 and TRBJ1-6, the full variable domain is GAGVSQSPSNKVTEKGKDVELRCDPISGHTALYWYRQSLGQGLEFLIYFQGNSAPDKSGLPSDRFSAERTGGSVSTLTIQRTQQEDSAVYLCASSLRQGGSPLHFGNGTRLTVT.

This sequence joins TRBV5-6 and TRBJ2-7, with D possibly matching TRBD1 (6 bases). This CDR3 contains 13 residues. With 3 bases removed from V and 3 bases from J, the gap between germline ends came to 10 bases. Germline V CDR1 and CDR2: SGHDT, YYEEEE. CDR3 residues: CASSSQGGYEQYF. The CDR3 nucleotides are TGTGCCAGCAGCTCACAGGGCGGCTACGAGCAGTACTTC.

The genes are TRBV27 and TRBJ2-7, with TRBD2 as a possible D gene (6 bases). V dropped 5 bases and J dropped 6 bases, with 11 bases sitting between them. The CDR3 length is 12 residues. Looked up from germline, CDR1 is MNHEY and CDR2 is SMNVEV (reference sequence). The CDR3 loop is CASSPRGGEQYF. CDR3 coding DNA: TGTGCCAGCAGTCCCCGGGGAGGCGAGCAGTACTTC.

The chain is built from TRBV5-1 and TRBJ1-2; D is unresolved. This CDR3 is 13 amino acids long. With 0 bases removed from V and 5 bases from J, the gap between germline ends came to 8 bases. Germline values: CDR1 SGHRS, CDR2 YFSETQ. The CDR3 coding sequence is TGCGCCAGCAGCTTGGACAGTCGGTATGGCTACACCTTC. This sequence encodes CASSLDSRYGYTF.

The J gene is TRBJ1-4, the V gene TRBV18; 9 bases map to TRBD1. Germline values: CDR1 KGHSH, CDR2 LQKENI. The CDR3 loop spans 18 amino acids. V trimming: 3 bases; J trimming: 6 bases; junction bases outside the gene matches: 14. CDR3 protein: CASSPRDRAGLTDEKLFF. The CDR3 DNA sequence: TGTGCCAGCTCACCCCGGGACAGGGCCGGATTAACGGATGAAAAACTGTTTTTT.

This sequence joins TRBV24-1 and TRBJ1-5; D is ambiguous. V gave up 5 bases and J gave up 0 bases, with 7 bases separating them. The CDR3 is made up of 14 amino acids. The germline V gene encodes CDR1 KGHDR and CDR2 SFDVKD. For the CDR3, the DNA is TGTGCCACCAGTGCGGGATTTAGCAATCAGCCCCAGCATTTT. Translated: CATSAGFSNQPQHF.

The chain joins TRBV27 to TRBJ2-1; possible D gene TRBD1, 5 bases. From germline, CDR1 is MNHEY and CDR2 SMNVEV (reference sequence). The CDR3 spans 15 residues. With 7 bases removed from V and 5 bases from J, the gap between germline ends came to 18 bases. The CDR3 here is CASTPEGARDNEQFF. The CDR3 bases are TGTGCCAGCACCCCGGAAGGGGCTAGAGACAATGAGCAGTTCTTC.

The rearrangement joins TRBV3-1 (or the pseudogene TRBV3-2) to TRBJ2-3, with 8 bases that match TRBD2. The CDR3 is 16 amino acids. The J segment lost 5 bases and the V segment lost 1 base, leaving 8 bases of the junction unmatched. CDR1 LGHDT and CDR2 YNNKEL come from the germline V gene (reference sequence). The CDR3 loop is CASSQGRDLAGDTQYF. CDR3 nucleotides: TGTGCCAGCAGCCAAGGCCGGGACCTAGCGGGAGATACGCAGTATTTT.

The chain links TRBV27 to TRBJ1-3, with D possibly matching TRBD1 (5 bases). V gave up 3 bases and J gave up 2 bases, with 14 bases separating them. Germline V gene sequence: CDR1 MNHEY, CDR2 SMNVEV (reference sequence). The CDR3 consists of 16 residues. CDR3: CASSLASGVAGNTIYF. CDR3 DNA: TGTGCCAGCAGTTTGGCCTCGGGGGTGGCTGGAAACACCATATATTTT.

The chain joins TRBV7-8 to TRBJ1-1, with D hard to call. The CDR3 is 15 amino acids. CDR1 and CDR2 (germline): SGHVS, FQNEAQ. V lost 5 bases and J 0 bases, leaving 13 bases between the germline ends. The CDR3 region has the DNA TGTGCCAGCAGCCTTCGGGGTTTCATGAACACTGAAGCTTTCTTT. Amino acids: CASSLRGFMNTEAFF.

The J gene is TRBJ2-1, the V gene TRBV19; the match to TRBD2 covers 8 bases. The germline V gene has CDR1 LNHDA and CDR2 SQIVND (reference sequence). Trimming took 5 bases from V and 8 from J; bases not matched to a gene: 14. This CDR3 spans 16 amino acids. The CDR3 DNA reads TGTGCCAGTAGTCTGGCGGGGGGCACGAGGGCGGATGAGCAGTTCTTC. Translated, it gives CASSLAGGTRADEQFF.

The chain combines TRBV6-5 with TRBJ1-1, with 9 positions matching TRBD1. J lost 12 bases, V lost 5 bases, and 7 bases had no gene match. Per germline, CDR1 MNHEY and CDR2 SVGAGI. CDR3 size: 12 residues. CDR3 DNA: TGTGCCAGCAGTACCGGGACAGGGTCGACTTTCTTT. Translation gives CASSTGTGSTFF.

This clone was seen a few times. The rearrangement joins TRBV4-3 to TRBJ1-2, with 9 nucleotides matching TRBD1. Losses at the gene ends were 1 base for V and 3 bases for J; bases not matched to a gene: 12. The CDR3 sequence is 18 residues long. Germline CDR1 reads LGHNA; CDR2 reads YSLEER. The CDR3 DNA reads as TGCGCCAGCAGCCAAGGGACAGGGGTAGGAAAGCGGGACTATGGCTACACCTTC. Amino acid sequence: CASSQGTGVGKRDYGYTF.

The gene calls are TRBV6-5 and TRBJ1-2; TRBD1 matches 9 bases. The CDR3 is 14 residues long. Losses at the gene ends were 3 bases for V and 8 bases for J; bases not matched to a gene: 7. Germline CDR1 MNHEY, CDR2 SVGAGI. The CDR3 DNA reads TGTGCCAGCAGTTATGCGGGACAGGGCAACGGCTACACCTTC. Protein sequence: CASSYAGQGNGYTF.